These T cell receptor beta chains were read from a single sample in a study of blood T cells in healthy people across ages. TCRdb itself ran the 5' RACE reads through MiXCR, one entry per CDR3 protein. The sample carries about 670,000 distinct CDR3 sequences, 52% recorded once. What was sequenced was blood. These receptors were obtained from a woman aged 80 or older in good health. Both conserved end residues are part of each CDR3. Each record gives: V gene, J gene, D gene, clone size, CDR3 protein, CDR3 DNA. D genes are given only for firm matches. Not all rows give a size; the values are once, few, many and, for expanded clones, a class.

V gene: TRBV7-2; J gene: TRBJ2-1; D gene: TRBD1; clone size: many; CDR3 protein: CASSPHRGPYNEQFF; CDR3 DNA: TGTGCCAGCAGCCCACACAGGGGCCCCTACAATGAGCAGTTCTTC
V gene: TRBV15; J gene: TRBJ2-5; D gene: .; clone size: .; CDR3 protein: CATSRGRGADVQETQYF; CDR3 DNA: TGTGCCACCAGCAGAGGCCGGGGGGCCGACGTTCAAGAGACCCAGTACTTC
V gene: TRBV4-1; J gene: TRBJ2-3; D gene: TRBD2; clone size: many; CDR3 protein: CASSLLAASTDTQYF; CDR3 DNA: TGTGCCAGCAGTTTACTAGCGGCTAGCACAGATACGCAGTATTTT
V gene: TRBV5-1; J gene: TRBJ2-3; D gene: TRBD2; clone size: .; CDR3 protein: CASSFTPGTSGTTDTQYF; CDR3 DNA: TGCGCCAGCAGCTTTACTCCCGGGACTAGCGGGACGACAGATACGCAGTATTTT
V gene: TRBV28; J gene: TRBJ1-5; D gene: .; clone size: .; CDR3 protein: CASSSNNQPQHF; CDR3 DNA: TGTGCCAGCAGTTCGAACAATCAGCCCCAGCATTTT
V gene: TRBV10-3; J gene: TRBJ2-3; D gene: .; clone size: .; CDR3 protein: CAISVTSADTQYF; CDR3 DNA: TGTGCCATCAGTGTCACCAGTGCAGATACGCAGTATTTT
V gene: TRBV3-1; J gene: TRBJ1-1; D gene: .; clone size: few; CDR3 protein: CASSRDGGTEAFF; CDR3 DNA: TGTGCCAGCAGCCGGGACGGGGGCACTGAAGCTTTCTTT
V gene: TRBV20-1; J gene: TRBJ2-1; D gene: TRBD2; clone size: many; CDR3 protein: CSAPGLAGNEQFF; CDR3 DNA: TGCAGTGCGCCGGGACTAGCGGGCAATGAGCAGTTCTTC
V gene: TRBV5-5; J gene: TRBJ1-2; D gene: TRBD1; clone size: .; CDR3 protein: CASSLKQGGYGYTF; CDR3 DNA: TGTGCCAGCAGCTTGAAGCAGGGGGGCTATGGCTACACCTTC
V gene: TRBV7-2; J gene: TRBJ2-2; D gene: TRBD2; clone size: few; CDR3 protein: CASSLAWGGTGELFF; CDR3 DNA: TGTGCCAGCAGCTTAGCGTGGGGGGGCACCGGGGAGCTGTTTTTT
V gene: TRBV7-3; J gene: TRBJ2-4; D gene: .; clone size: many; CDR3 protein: CASSLREGNIQYF; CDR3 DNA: TGTGCCAGCAGCTTAAGAGAGGGAAACATTCAGTACTTC
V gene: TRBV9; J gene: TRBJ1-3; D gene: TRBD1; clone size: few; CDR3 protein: CASSVGDRGPSGWDSGNTIYF; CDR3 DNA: TGTGCCAGCAGCGTAGGGGACAGGGGGCCATCTGGCTGGGACTCTGGAAACACCATATATTTT
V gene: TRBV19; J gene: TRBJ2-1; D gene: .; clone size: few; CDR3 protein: CASSRYPSGISYNEQFF; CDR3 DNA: TGTGCCAGTAGCCGATACCCGAGCGGAATCTCCTACAATGAGCAGTTCTTC
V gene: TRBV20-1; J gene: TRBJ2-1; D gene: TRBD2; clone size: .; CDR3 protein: CSAKRGGNYNEQFF; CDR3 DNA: TGCAGTGCTAAGCGGGGGGGGAACTACAATGAGCAGTTCTTC
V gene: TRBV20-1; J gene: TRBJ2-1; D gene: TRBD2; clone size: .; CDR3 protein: CSARDAHAGVLEQFF; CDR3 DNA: TGCAGTGCTAGAGATGCCCATGCGGGGGTACTAGAGCAGTTCTTC
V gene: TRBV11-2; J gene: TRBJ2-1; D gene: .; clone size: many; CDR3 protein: CASSPDTSSYNEQFF; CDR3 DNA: TGTGCCAGCAGCCCGGATACGAGCTCCTACAATGAGCAGTTCTTC
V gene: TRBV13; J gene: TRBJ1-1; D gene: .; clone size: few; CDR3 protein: CASSLYGRGGNTEAFF; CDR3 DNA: TGTGCCAGCAGCTTATACGGCAGGGGCGGGAACACTGAAGCTTTCTTT
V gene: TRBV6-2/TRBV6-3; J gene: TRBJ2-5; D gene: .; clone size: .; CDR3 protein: CASSYPGTQETQYF; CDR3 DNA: TGTGCCAGCAGTTACCCGGGAACTCAAGAGACCCAGTACTTC
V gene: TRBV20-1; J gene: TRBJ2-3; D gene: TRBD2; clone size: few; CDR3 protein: CSATRAGLPKDTQYF; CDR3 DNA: TGCAGTGCCACACGAGCGGGGCTCCCTAAAGATACGCAGTATTTT
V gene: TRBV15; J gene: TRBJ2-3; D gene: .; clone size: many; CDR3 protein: CATSSHGDADTQYF; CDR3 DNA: TGTGCCACCAGCAGTCATGGGGACGCAGATACGCAGTATTTT
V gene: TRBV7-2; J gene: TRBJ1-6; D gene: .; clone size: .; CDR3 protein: CASSSAAGNSPLHF; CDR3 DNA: TGTGCCAGCAGCTCCGCCGCCGGGAATTCACCCCTCCACTTT
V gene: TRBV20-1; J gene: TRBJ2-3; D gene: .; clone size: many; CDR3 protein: CSTERGELTDTQYF; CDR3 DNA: TGCAGTACCGAAAGGGGGGAGTTGACAGATACGCAGTATTTT
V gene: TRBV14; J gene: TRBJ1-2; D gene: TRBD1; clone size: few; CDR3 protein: CASSHQDRVDYTF; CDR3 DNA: TGTGCCAGCAGCCATCAAGACAGGGTTGACTACACCTTC
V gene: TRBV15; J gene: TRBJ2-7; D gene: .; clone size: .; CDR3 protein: CATSSDRERPLEQYF; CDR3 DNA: TGTGCCACCAGCAGTGACCGGGAGCGGCCGCTCGAGCAGTACTTC
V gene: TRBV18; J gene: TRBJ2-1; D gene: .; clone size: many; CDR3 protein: CASSYAQETSGDEQFF; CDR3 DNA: TGTGCCAGCTCATATGCACAGGAGACCTCCGGGGATGAGCAGTTCTTC
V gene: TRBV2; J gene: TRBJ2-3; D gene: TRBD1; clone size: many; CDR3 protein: CASSRTGRTDTQYF; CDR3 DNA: TGTGCCAGCAGCAGGACAGGACGCACAGATACGCAGTATTTT
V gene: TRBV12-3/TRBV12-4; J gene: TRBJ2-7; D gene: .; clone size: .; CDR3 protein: CASTAGTPYEQYF; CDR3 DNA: TGTGCCAGCACGGCCGGGACACCCTACGAGCAGTACTTC
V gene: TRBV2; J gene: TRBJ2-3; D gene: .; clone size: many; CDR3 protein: CASHTWGDTQYF; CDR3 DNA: TGTGCCAGCCACACTTGGGGAGATACGCAGTATTTT
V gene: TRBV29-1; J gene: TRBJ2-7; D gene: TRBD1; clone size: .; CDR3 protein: CSVTTGGSYEQYF; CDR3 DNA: TGCAGCGTTACTACAGGGGGCAGCTACGAGCAGTACTTC